These 20 T cell receptor beta chains share one sample of origin, sequenced in a study of OX40 agonist ivuxolimab in advanced cancers. Only in-frame clones appear in the TCRdb table, and some are missing; sequencing was by immunoSEQ multiplex PCR. The table has about 48,000 clones, approximately 85% seen once. Here the sequenced sample was CD4+ or CD8+ T cells sorted from blood, taken in a trial of the OX40 agonist ivuxolimab. The receptors here all came from an adult with an advanced solid tumor such as melanoma, head and neck, liver or kidney cancer.

This rearrangement joins TRBV6-4 to TRBJ2-2; 7 bases fit TRBD2. From germline, CDR1 is MRHNA and CDR2 SNTAGT. The CDR3 covers 14 residues. V dropped 6 bases and J dropped 5; count of bases not matched to a gene: 6. Written as DNA, the CDR3 is TGTGCCAGCAGCAACGGGGGGTGGACCGGGGAGCTGTTTTTT. This encodes CASSNGGWTGELFF.

The chain combines TRBV11-1 with TRBJ1-1; 10 bases align to TRBD1. Losses at the gene ends were 3 bases for V and 3 bases for J; bases not matched to a gene: 10. The CDR3 is 17 residues long. CDR1 is SGHAT and CDR2 is FQDESV in the germline V gene (reference sequence). In nucleotides, the CDR3 is TGTGCCAGCAGCTTTTCGTCGACAGGGGGCAGTTACACTGAAGCTTTCTTT. As protein: CASSFSSTGGSYTEAFF.

The V and J genes are TRBV6-5 and TRBJ1-2; D is perhaps TRBD1 (5 bases). CDR1 MNHEY and CDR2 SVGAGI come from the germline V gene. With 6 bases removed from V and 7 bases from J, the gap between germline ends came to 15 bases. This CDR3 comprises 13 residues. The CDR3 is CASRRGREGGYTF. The CDR3 DNA reads TGTGCCAGCAGGAGGGGAAGGGAGGGTGGCTACACCTTC.

CDR3 DNA sequence: TGTGCCAGTAGTATCTTACAGGGTCAAGAGACCCAGTACTTC. Its protein product is CASSILQGQETQYF. The chain joins TRBV19 to TRBJ2-5; possibly TRBD1 for D (6 bases). V was clipped by 3 bases and J by 2 bases, with 10 bases between them. From germline, CDR1 is LNHDA and CDR2 SQIVND (reference sequence). The CDR3 spans 14 residues.

The CDR3 here is CASSLPTGAGELFF. CDR3 sequence (DNA): TGTGCCAGCAGTTTACCTACAGGGGCCGGGGAGCTGTTTTTT. The rearrangement uses TRBV28 and TRBJ2-2; 7 nucleotides agree with TRBD1. Germline CDR1 MDHEN, CDR2 SYDVKM. This CDR3 region has 14 residues. J lost 6 bases, V lost 2 bases, and 3 bases had no gene match.

V usage is TRBV5-1 and J usage is TRBJ2-5; 8 nucleotides agree with TRBD1. The junction had 5 bases not matched to a gene; V was cut back by 0 bases and J by 4 bases. The CDR3 extends over 15 amino acids. The germline gives CDR1 SGHRS, CDR2 YFSETQ. DNA of the CDR3: TGCGCCAGCAGCTTGGTAGGACAGGGCCCAGAGACCCAGTACTTC. It translates to CASSLVGQGPETQYF.

This clone appeared once. The rearrangement joins TRBV5-1 to TRBJ2-5; D tentatively fits TRBD1 or TRBD2 (5 bases each). Between the trimmed V and J ends, which lost 1 base and 3 bases, there was a span of 16 bases. Germline lookup yields CDR1 SGHRS and CDR2 YFSETQ. The CDR3 contains 16 residues. The CDR3 nucleotides are TGCGCCAGCAGCTTGAGTCAGGGAGAGGGCGAAGAGACCCAGTACTTC. Its translation: CASSLSQGEGEETQYF.

The chain has TRBV7-8 and TRBJ1-5; tentative D call: TRBD1 (5 bases). V lost 1 base, J lost 6 bases, and 10 bases lay in between. The CDR3 totals 14 residues. Germline assignment: CDR1 SGHVS and CDR2 FQNEAQ. The CDR3 DNA reads as TGTGCCAGCAGCTTAGTCACAGGAGGTCAGCCCCAGCATTTT. As protein: CASSLVTGGQPQHF.

CDR3 sequence: CASSVGGVQETQYF. The CDR3 bases are TGTGCCAGCAGCGTAGGTGGTGTACAAGAGACCCAGTACTTC. The chain joins TRBV9 to TRBJ2-5; unclear D gene. Trimming cost V 0 bases and J 2 bases, with 8 bases left between them. CDR1 SGDLS and CDR2 YYNGEE come from the germline V gene. The CDR3 length is 14 residues.

V is TRBV6-6 and J is TRBJ2-7; D ambiguous. V shed 0 bases and J shed 4 bases, with 7 bases lying between them. Germline V gene data show CDR1 as MNHNY and CDR2 as SVGAGI (reference sequence). The CDR3 totals 13 residues. This chain's CDR3 is CASSYSLWYEQYF. The CDR3 bases are TGTGCCAGCAGTTACTCTTTATGGTACGAGCAGTACTTC.

The rearrangement joins TRBV10-1 to TRBJ2-7; TRBD2 is a possible D gene (5 bases). Trimming left V 3 bases short and J 6 bases short, with 9 bases between. CDR1 is WNHNN, CDR2 SYGVQD, per germline (reference sequence). The length of the CDR3 is 12 residues. In DNA form, the CDR3 reads TGCGCCAGCAGTGATAGGAGGTCCGAGCAGTACTTC. Its protein product is CASSDRRSEQYF.

The J gene is TRBJ2-1, the V gene TRBV30, with D perhaps TRBD2 (5 bases). The CDR3 totals 14 residues. CDR1 is GTSNPN, CDR2 SVGIG, per germline (reference sequence). Trimming took off 2 bases at V and 3 bases at J, with 11 bases between the two ends. The CDR3 spells CAWSRGSDYNEQFF. DNA of the CDR3: TGTGCCTGGAGTCGTGGGAGCGACTACAATGAGCAGTTCTTC.

The chain recombines TRBV20-1 with TRBJ2-7; D not resolved. V gave up 0 bases and J gave up 5 bases, with 5 bases separating them. The CDR3 is 11 amino acids. From germline, CDR1 is DFQATT and CDR2 SNEGSKA (reference sequence). The CDR3 is CSAREPHEQYF. CDR3 DNA sequence: TGCAGTGCTAGAGAACCGCACGAGCAGTACTTC.

The chain uses TRBV19 and TRBJ1-1; D is uncertain. V dropped 10 bases and J dropped 7 bases, with 10 bases sitting between them. CDR3 length equals 10 residues. Germline V lookup: CDR1 LNHDA, CDR2 SQIVND (reference sequence). The CDR3 DNA reads TGTGCCATTCCGCGGGGTGAAGCTTTCTTT. The encoded protein is CAIPRGEAFF.

The chain recombines TRBV7-2 with TRBJ2-4, with TRBD2 matching 12 bases. The CDR3 has 20 residues. Germline V gives CDR1 SGHTA, CDR2 FQGNSA. Trimming removed 0 bases from V and 3 bases from J; junction bases left unmatched: 12. CDR3 residues: CASSLAVASGRAGGKNIQYF. The CDR3 DNA follows: TGTGCCAGCAGCTTAGCTGTTGCTAGCGGGAGGGCCGGGGGCAAAAACATTCAGTACTTC.

This clone appeared once. The rearrangement uses TRBV9 and TRBJ2-5; 8 nucleotides match TRBD1. V trimming: 0 bases; J trimming: 5 bases; junction bases outside the gene matches: 12. CDR1 is SGDLS and CDR2 is YYNGEE in the germline V gene. The CDR3 length is 17 residues. CDR3 residues: CASSVGPASGGTETQYF. The CDR3 nucleotides read TGTGCCAGCAGCGTAGGCCCGGCGTCAGGGGGCACGGAGACCCAGTACTTC.

The V gene is TRBV5-6, the J gene TRBJ2-1; 10 positions agree with TRBD2. V trimming: 1 base; J trimming: 9 bases; junction bases outside the gene matches: 7. The CDR3 spans 15 residues. From germline, CDR1 is SGHDT and CDR2 YYEEEE. The CDR3 loop is CASSLPPSGRGEQFF. In DNA, the CDR3 is TGTGCCAGCAGCTTGCCCCCTAGCGGGAGAGGTGAGCAGTTCTTC.

The chain is built from TRBV25-1 and TRBJ2-1; 9 bases fit TRBD2. J was trimmed by 7 bases and V by 5 bases; bases with no gene match: 6. This CDR3 is 14 amino acids long. Germline CDR1 MGHDK, CDR2 SYGVNS. CDR3 amino acids: CASSLAGTRNEQFF. In DNA, the CDR3 is TGTGCCAGCAGTCTAGCGGGAACCCGAAATGAGCAGTTCTTC.

The count of this clone is one. This chain links TRBV5-1 with TRBJ2-3, with unresolved D. Between the trimmed V and J ends, which lost 2 bases and 2 bases, there was a span of 0 bases. CDR1 and CDR2 (germline): SGHRS, YFSETQ. The CDR3 is 11 residues long. Here the CDR3 DNA reads TGCGCCAGCAGCTTCACAGATACGCAGTATTTT. Translated, it gives CASSFTDTQYF. Complete variable domain (other parts from reference TRBV5-1 and TRBJ2-3): KAGVTQTPRYLIKTRGQQVTLSCSPISGHRSVSWYQQTPGQGLQFLFEYFSETQRNKGNFPGRFSGRQFSNSRSEMNVSTLELGDSALYLCASSFTDTQYFGPGTRLTVL.

This chain connects TRBV7-9 to TRBJ1-1, with 8 nucleotides matching TRBD1. The CDR3 extends over 14 amino acids. Germline assignment: CDR1 SEHNR and CDR2 FQNEAQ (reference sequence). The V segment lost 1 base and the J segment 8 bases; nucleotides outside the gene matches: 6. CDR3 nucleotides: TGTGCCAGCAGCTTAGTAGGATGGACAGGGGAAGCTTTCTTT. Its protein is CASSLVGWTGEAFF.